The clone carrying this TCR beta chain was counted ten times or more. This record belongs to a study of blood T cells in healthy people across ages. The CDR3 totals 14 residues. With 6 bases clipped from V and 3 bases from J, the junction kept 8 bases outside the gene matches. CDR1 and CDR2 (germline): MNHEY, SMNVEV (reference sequence). Combining a sample-barcoded 5' primer with a J-beta primer mix, a second PCR ran for roughly 7 to 11 cycles. Each cDNA was tagged by a template-switch adaptor containing 12 random nucleotides. One entry per CDR3 protein results from TCRdb running MiXCR on the 5' RACE reads. The sample includes more than 750,000 distinct CDR3 sequences, 25% to 35% of them seen just once. This sample was shared with a second study, whose subject was T cells of mothers and their children.

V usage is TRBV27 and J usage is TRBJ2-7; 7 positions match TRBD1. The sequenced material came from blood. This TCR was recovered from a woman in her thirties or forties in good health. The CDR3 reads CASRRKGAFYEQYF. Written as DNA, the CDR3 is TGTGCCAGCAGACGTAAGGGGGCTTTCTACGAGCAGTACTTC.